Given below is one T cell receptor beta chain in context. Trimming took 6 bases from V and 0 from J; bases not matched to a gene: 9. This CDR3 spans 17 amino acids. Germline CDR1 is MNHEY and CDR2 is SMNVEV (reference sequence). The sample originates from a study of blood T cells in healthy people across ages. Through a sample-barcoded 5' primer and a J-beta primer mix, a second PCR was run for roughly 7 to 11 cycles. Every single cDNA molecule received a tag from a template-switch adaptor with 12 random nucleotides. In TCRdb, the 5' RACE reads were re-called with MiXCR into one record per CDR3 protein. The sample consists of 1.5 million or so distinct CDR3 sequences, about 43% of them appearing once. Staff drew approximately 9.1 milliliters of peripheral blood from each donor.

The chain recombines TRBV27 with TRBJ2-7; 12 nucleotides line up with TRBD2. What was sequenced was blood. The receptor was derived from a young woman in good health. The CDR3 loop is CASRLAGGHRSSYEQYF. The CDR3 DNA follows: TGTGCCAGCAGACTAGCGGGGGGACACAGGAGCTCCTACGAGCAGTACTTC.